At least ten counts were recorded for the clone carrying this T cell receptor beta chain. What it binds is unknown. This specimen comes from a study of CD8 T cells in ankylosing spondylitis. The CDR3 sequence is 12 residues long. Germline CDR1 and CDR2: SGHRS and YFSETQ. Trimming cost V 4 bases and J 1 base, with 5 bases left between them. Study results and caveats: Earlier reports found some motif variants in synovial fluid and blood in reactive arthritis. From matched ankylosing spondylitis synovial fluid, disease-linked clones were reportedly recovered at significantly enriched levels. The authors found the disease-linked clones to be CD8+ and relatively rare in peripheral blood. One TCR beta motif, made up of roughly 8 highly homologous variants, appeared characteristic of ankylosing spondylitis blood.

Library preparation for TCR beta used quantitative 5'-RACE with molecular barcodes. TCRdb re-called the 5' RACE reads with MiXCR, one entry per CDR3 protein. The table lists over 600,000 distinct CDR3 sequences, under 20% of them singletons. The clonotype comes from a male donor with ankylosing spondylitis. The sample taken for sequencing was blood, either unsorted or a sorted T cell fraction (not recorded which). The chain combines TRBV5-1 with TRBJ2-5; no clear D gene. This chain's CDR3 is CASSHTQETQYF. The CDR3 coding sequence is TGCGCCAGCAGCCACACCCAAGAGACCCAGTACTTC.